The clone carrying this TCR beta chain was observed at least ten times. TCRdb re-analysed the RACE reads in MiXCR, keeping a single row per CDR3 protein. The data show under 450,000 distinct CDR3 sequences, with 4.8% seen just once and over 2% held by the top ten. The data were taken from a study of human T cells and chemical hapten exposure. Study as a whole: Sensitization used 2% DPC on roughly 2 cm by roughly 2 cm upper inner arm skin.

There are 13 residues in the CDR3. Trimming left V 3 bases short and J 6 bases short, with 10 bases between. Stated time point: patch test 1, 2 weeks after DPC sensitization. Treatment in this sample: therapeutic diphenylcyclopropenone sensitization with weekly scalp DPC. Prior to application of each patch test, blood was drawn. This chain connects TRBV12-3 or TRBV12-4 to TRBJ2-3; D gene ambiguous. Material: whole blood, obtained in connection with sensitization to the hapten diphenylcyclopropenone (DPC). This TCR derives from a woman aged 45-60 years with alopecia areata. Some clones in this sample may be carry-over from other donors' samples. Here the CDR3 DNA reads TGTGCCAGCAGTTTTGGGCTGGGGGATACGCAGTATTTT. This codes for CASSFGLGDTQYF.